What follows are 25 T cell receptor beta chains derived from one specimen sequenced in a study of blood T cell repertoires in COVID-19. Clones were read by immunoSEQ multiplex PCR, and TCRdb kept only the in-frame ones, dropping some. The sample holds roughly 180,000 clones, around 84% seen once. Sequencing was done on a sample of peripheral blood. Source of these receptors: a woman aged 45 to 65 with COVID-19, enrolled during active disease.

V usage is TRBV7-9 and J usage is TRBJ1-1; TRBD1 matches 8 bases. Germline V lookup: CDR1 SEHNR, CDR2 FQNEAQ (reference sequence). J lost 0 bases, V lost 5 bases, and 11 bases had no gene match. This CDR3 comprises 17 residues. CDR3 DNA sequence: TGTGCCAGCAGCACCTGGCAGGACAGGGTTGTGAACACTGAAGCTTTCTTT. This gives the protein CASSTWQDRVVNTEAFF.

CDR3 residues: CASSFVADNEQFF. The CDR3 DNA is TGTGCCAGCAGTTTTGTAGCGGACAATGAGCAGTTCTTC. The chain employs TRBV28 and TRBJ2-1; possibly TRBD2 for D (6 bases). V gave up 3 bases and J gave up 5 bases, with 8 bases separating them. This CDR3 region has 13 residues. CDR1 MDHEN and CDR2 SYDVKM come from the germline V gene.

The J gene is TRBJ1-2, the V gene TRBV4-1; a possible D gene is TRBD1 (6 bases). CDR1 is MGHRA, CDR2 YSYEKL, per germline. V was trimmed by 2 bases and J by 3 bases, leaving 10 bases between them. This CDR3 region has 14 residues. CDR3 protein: CASSQTNRDYGYTF. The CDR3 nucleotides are TGCGCCAGCAGCCAAACAAACAGGGACTATGGCTACACCTTC.

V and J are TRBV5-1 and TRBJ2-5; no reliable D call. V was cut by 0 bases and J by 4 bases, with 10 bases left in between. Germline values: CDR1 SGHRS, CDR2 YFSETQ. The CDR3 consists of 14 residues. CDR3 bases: TGCGCCAGCAGCTTGGCCCCGGGTGGAGAGACCCAGTACTTC. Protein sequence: CASSLAPGGETQYF.

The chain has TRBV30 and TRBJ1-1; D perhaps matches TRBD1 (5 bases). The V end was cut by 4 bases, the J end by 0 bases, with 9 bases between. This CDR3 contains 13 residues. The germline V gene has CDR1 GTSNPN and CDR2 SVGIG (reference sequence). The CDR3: CAWTGTMNTEAFF. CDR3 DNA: TGTGCCTGGACCGGGACTATGAACACTGAAGCTTTCTTT. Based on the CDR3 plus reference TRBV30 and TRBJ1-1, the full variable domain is SQTIHQWPATLVQPVGSPLSLECTVEGTSNPNLYWYRQAAGRGLQLLFYSVGIGQISSEVPQNLSASRPQDRQFILSSKKLLLSDSGFYLCAWTGTMNTEAFFGQGTRLTVV.

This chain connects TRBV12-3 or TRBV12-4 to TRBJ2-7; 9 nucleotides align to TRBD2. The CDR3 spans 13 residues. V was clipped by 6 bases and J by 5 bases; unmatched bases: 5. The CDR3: CASSTGTSHEQYF. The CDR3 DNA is TGTGCCAGCAGCACCGGGACTAGCCACGAGCAGTACTTC.

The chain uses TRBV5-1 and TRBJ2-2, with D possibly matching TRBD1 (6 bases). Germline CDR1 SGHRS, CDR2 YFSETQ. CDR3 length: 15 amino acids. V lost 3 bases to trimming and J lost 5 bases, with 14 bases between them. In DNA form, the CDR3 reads TGCGCCAGCAGCTCCAGGGGACGGGGTACCGGGGAGCTGTTTTTT. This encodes CASSSRGRGTGELFF.

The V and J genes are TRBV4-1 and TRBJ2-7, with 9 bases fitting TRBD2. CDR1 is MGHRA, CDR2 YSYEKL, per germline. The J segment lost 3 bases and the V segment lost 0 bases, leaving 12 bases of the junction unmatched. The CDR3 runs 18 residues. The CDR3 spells CASSQEGGASGAIYEQYF. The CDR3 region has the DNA TGCGCCAGCAGCCAAGAAGGTGGTGCTAGCGGGGCCATCTACGAGCAGTACTTC.

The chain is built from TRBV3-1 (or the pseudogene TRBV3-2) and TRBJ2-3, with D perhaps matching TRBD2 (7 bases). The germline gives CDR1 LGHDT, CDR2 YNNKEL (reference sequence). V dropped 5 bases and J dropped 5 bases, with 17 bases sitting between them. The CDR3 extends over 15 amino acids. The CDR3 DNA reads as TGTGCCAGCAGCTCGAGGGGGGGGCCTATAGATACGCAGTATTTT. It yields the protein CASSSRGGPIDTQYF.

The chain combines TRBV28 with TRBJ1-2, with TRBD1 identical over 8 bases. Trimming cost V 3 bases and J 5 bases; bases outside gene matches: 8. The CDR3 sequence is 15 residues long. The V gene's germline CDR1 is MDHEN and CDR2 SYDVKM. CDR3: CASSFAQGARYGYTF. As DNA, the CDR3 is TGTGCCAGCAGTTTCGCGCAGGGGGCAAGGTATGGCTACACCTTC.

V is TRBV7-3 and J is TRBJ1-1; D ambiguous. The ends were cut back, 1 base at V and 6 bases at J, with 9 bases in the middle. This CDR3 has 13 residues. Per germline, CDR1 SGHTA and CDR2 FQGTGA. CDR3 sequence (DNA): TGTGCCAGCAGCTTAAGGAACGGGGCTGAAGCTTTCTTT. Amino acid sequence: CASSLRNGAEAFF.

CDR3 residues: CAWRYNEASDGYTF. The CDR3 bases are TGTGCCTGGAGATACAATGAAGCGTCGGATGGCTACACCTTC. This chain uses TRBV30 with TRBJ1-2; D is undetermined. There are 14 residues in the CDR3. V lost 3 bases and J lost 6, with 17 bases in between. Germline CDR1 GTSNPN, CDR2 SVGIG (reference sequence).

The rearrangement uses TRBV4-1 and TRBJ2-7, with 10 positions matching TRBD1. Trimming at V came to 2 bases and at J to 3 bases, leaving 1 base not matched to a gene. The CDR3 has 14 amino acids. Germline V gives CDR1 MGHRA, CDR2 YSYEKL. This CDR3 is CASSQRTGGYEQYF. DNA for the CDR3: TGCGCCAGCAGCCAAAGGACAGGGGGCTACGAGCAGTACTTC.

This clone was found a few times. DNA of the CDR3: TGTGCCAGCAGTTACTCAATAGCGGGGGGGCCCAATGAGCAGTTCTTC. It specifies CASSYSIAGGPNEQFF. The chain combines TRBV6-5 with TRBJ2-1; 11 bases align to TRBD2. Unmatched junction bases numbered 4, after V lost 0 bases and J lost 6 bases. The V gene's germline CDR1 is MNHEY and CDR2 SVGAGI. The CDR3 runs to 16 residues.

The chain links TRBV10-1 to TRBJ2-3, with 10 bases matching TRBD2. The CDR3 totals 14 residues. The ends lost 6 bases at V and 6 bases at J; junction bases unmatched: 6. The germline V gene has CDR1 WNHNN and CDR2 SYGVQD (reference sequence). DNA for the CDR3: TGCGCCAGCAGCCCTAGCGGGGGCCGGGATACGCAGTATTTT. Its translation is CASSPSGGRDTQYF.

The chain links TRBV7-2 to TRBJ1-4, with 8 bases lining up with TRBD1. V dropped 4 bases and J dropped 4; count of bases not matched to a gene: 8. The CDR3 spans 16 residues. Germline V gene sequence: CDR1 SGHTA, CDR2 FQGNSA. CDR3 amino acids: CASSSQGALGNEKLFF. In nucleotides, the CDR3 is TGTGCCAGCAGCTCTCAGGGGGCGCTGGGTAATGAAAAACTGTTTTTT.

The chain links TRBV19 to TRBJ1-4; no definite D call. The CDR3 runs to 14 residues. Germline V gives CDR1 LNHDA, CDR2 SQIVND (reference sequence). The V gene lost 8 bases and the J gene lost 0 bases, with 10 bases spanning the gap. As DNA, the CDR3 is TGTGCCAGTGCCGGCGGGGCAACTAATGAAAAACTGTTTTTT. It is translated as CASAGGATNEKLFF.

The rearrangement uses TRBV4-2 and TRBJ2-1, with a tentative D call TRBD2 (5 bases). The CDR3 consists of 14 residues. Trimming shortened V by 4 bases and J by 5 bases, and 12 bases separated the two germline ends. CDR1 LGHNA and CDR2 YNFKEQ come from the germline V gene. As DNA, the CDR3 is TGTGCCAGCAGCCGCGACTATTCGGACAATGAGCAGTTCTTC. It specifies CASSRDYSDNEQFF.

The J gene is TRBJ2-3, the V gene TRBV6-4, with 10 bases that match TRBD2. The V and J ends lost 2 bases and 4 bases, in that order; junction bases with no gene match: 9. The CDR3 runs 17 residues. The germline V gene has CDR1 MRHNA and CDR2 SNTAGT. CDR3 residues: CASSDRASGGRADTQYF. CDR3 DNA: TGTGCCAGCAGTGACCGGGCTAGCGGGGGTCGGGCAGATACGCAGTATTTT.

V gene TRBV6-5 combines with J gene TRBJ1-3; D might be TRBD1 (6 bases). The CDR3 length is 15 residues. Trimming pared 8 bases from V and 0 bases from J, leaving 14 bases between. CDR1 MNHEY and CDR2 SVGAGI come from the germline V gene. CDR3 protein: CASENRAGSGNTIYF. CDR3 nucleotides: TGTGCCAGCGAGAACAGGGCAGGCTCTGGAAACACCATATATTTT.

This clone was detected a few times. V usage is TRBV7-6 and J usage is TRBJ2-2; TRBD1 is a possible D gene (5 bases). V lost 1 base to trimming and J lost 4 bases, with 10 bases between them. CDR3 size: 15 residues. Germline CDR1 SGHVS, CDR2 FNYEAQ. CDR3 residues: CASSLGGSGTGELFF. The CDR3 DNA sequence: TGTGCCAGCAGCTTAGGGGGCTCGGGCACCGGGGAGCTGTTTTTT. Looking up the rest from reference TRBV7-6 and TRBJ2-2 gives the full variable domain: GAGVSQSPRYKVTKRGQDVALRCDPISGHVSLYWYRQALGQGPEFLTYFNYEAQQDKSGLPNDRFSAERPEGSISTLTIQRTEQRDSAMYRCASSLGGSGTGELFFGEGSRLTVL.

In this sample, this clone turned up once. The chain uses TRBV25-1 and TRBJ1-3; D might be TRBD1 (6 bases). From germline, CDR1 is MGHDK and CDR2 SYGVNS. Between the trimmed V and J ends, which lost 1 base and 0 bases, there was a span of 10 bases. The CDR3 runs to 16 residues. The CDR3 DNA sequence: TGTGCCAGCAGTGAATCCCTGACAGGCTCTGGAAACACCATATATTTT. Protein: CASSESLTGSGNTIYF.

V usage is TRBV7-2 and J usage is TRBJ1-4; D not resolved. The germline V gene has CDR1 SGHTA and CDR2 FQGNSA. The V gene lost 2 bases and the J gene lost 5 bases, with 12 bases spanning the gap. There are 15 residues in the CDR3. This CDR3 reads CASSLSSGENEKLFF. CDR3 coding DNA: TGTGCCAGCAGCTTATCCTCCGGGGAAAATGAAAAACTGTTTTTT.

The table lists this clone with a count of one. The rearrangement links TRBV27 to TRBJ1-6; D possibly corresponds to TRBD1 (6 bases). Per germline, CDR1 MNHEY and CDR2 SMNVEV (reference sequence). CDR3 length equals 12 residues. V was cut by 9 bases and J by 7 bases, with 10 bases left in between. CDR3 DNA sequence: TGTGCCAGTACAGGGTACAATTCACCCCTCCACTTT. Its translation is CASTGYNSPLHF.

CDR3 protein: CASSQERGQGNNEQFF. The CDR3 DNA is TGCGCCAGCAGCCAAGAAAGAGGACAGGGGAACAATGAGCAGTTCTTC. The gene calls are TRBV4-3 and TRBJ2-1, with 9 bases lining up with TRBD1. The J segment lost 5 bases and the V segment lost 0 bases, leaving 5 bases of the junction unmatched. Germline V lookup: CDR1 LGHNA, CDR2 YSLEER. This CDR3 has 16 amino acids.